Following are 30 T cell receptor beta chains from one sample sequenced in a study of cytomegalovirus exposure and HLA in healthy donors. 60 Vbeta and 13 Jbeta primers were used in PCR. TCRdb's copy holds only in-frame clones and misses some; the assay was immunoSEQ multiplex PCR. The data contain roughly 130,000 clones, more than 80% of them seen just once; the ten biggest clones take up about 2.5%. Material: PBMCs. These TCRs come from a man under 40 in good health and CMV-seronegative.

The chain has TRBV5-4 and TRBJ2-3; D is perhaps TRBD2 (5 bases). This CDR3 is built from 17 residues. V was pared by 4 bases and J by 0 bases, with 18 bases between. CDR1 and CDR2 from the germline V gene are SGHNT and YYREEE (reference sequence). Written as DNA, the CDR3 is TGTGCCAGCAGCCCGGAGGTCTCTTTATTTAGCACAGATACGCAGTATTTT. Its protein product is CASSPEVSLFSTDTQYF. Drawing the rest from reference TRBV5-4 and TRBJ2-3, the complete variable domain is ETGVTQSPTHLIKTRGQQVTLRCSSQSGHNTVSWYQQALGQGPQFIFQYYREEENGRGNFPPRFSGLQFPNYSSELNVNALELDDSALYLCASSPEVSLFSTDTQYFGPGTRLTVL.

In its sample, this clone was seen once. The chain is built from TRBV7-2 and TRBJ2-7, with a tentative D call TRBD1 (6 bases). This CDR3 region has 14 residues. Trimming removed 4 bases at V and 4 bases at J, with 14 bases between. Germline assignment: CDR1 SGHTA and CDR2 FQGNSA. CDR3 DNA sequence: TGTGCCAGCAGCTCCCCCGGGACACATTACGAGCAGTACTTC. Translated: CASSSPGTHYEQYF. The full variable domain, in which reference TRBV7-2 and TRBJ2-7 provide the parts outside the CDR3, is GAGVSQSPSNKVTEKGKDVELRCDPISGHTALYWYRQSLGQGLEFLIYFQGNSAPDKSGLPSDRFSAERTGGSVSTLTIQRTQQEDSAVYLCASSSPGTHYEQYFGPGTRLTVT.

V gene TRBV28 combines with J gene TRBJ2-1, with D perhaps TRBD2 (5 bases). The CDR3 sequence is 16 residues long. V lost 4 bases and J lost 8, with 21 bases in between. Looked up from germline, CDR1 is MDHEN and CDR2 is SYDVKM. The CDR3 is CASSSYPPLRADEQFF. CDR3 nucleotides: TGTGCCAGCAGTTCCTACCCCCCACTGAGGGCCGATGAGCAGTTCTTC.

This chain uses TRBV5-1 with TRBJ1-1; the match to TRBD1 covers 7 bases. Per germline, CDR1 SGHRS and CDR2 YFSETQ. CDR3 size: 12 residues. V shed 2 bases and J 8 bases; nucleotides not matched to a gene: 3. The CDR3 sequence: CASSLGGREAFF. Here the CDR3 DNA reads TGCGCCAGCAGCTTAGGGGGCAGGGAAGCTTTCTTT.

The chain recombines TRBV27 with TRBJ2-1; 10 bases match TRBD1. The CDR3 contains 14 residues. The germline CDR1 and CDR2 sequences are MNHEY and SMNVEV (reference sequence). V lost 10 bases to trimming and J lost 6 bases; unmatched junction nucleotides: 9. CDR3 sequence reads: CATTGTGAPNEQFF. DNA of the CDR3: TGTGCCACCACCGGGACAGGGGCCCCCAATGAGCAGTTCTTC.

This chain uses TRBV5-6 with TRBJ1-2; 10 nucleotides line up with TRBD1. V lost 0 bases to trimming and J lost 5 bases; unmatched junction nucleotides: 4. Germline assignment: CDR1 SGHDT and CDR2 YYEEEE. The CDR3 contains 15 residues. The CDR3 bases are TGTGCCAGCAGCTTGGAAAGGACAGGGGGATATGGCTACACCTTC. Amino acid sequence: CASSLERTGGYGYTF.

This chain connects TRBV28 to TRBJ1-4, with no clear D. V was trimmed by 4 bases and J by 3 bases, leaving 12 bases between them. The CDR3 has 15 amino acids. Germline V gene data show CDR1 as MDHEN and CDR2 as SYDVKM. CDR3 loop: CASSSRTGANEKLFF. The CDR3, as DNA: TGTGCCAGCAGTTCAAGGACGGGAGCTAATGAAAAACTGTTTTTT.

V gene TRBV4-2 combines with J gene TRBJ2-7, with no clear D. The germline V and J ends were trimmed by 0 bases and 0 bases, with 9 bases remaining between them. This CDR3 contains 15 residues. Germline V CDR1 and CDR2: LGHNA, YNFKEQ. The CDR3 DNA follows: TGTGCCAGCAGCCAAGAGTCCTTTAGCTCCTACGAGCAGTACTTC. Translation: CASSQESFSSYEQYF.

This clone was counted a few times. The chain carries TRBV30 and TRBJ1-5; weak D call: TRBD1 (6 bases). The CDR3 spans 16 residues. CDR1 and CDR2 from the germline V gene are GTSNPN and SVGIG (reference sequence). The V gene lost 4 bases and the J gene lost 7 bases, with 23 bases spanning the gap. The CDR3 DNA is TGTGCCTGGACGGTCGGGGGCGCGGGGGGCGAACAGCCCCAGCATTTT. Its protein is CAWTVGGAGGEQPQHF.

The chain recombines TRBV5-6 with TRBJ2-7; 10 nucleotides match TRBD2. Germline V lookup: CDR1 SGHDT, CDR2 YYEEEE. The CDR3 has 16 amino acids. The V segment lost 3 bases and the J segment 3 bases; nucleotides outside the gene matches: 9. The CDR3 loop reads CASSWGAGGPVYEQYF. The CDR3 nucleotides read TGTGCCAGCAGCTGGGGAGCGGGAGGGCCTGTCTACGAGCAGTACTTC.

The chain employs TRBV21-1 and TRBJ2-3; the D segment call TRBD2 is taken from the table without a DNA check. TRBV21-1 is recorded as a pseudogene. The CDR3 covers 18 residues. This CDR3 is CASSNRSGRRSSTDTQYF. The CDR3 DNA reads TGTGCCAGCAGCAACCGGAGCGGGAGGAGGAGTAGCACAGATACGCAGTATTTT.

The chain employs TRBV18 and TRBJ2-7; 8 bases align to TRBD2. V lost 3 bases to trimming and J lost 5 bases; unmatched junction nucleotides: 9. The CDR3 sequence is 15 residues long. Germline V gives CDR1 KGHSH, CDR2 LQKENI. CDR3 bases: TGTGCCAGCTCACCTAGATCCGGGAGGGCCAACGAGCAGTACTTC. Its protein product is CASSPRSGRANEQYF.

The chain carries TRBV9 and TRBJ2-1; TRBD2 matches at 8 bases. The V and J ends lost 3 bases and 7 bases, in that order; junction bases with no gene match: 12. There are 16 residues in the CDR3. Germline CDR1 reads SGDLS; CDR2 reads YYNGEE. In DNA form, the CDR3 reads TGTGCCAGCAGCGCGAACCCCCCGGGAGGGGGAAATGAGCAGTTCTTC. It translates to CASSANPPGGGNEQFF.

The chain recombines TRBV5-4 with TRBJ2-7; 11 nucleotides line up with TRBD2. The CDR3 loop spans 14 amino acids. With 4 bases clipped from V and 1 base from J, the junction kept 1 base outside the gene matches. CDR1 and CDR2 (germline): SGHNT, YYREEE (reference sequence). The CDR3 loop is CASSLAGGSYEQYF. The CDR3 DNA sequence: TGTGCCAGCAGCCTAGCGGGAGGTTCCTACGAGCAGTACTTC.

This clone was seen only once. The chain uses TRBV2 and TRBJ1-1, with 10 bases fitting TRBD1. The V segment lost 6 bases and the J segment 3 bases; nucleotides outside the gene matches: 7. Germline V gene sequence: CDR1 SNHLY, CDR2 FYNNEI. The CDR3 consists of 15 residues. CDR3 amino acids: CASRTGTGVHTEAFF. CDR3 sequence (DNA): TGTGCCAGCAGAACCGGGACAGGGGTCCACACTGAAGCTTTCTTT.

V is TRBV2 and J is TRBJ2-7; 7 bases match TRBD2. This CDR3 is built from 15 residues. Germline CDR1 is SNHLY and CDR2 is FYNNEI. J was trimmed by 1 base and V by 1 base; bases with no gene match: 4. The CDR3 DNA sequence: TGTGCCAGCAGTGAAGGGACTAGTAGGTCCTACGAGCAGTACTTC. This translates into CASSEGTSRSYEQYF.

This clone was counted a few times. The V and J genes are TRBV4-3 and TRBJ1-5; D call uncertain. Trimming stripped 0 bases from V and 2 bases from J, with 8 bases between. This CDR3 has 15 amino acids. Germline V gene data show CDR1 as LGHNA and CDR2 as YSLEER. The DNA for the CDR3 is TGCGCCAGCAGCCAAGACAGGAATGGCAATCAGCCCCAGCATTTT. Amino acid sequence: CASSQDRNGNQPQHF.

The chain employs TRBV5-1 and TRBJ1-1; the match to TRBD1 covers 8 bases. J lost 2 bases, V lost 2 bases, and 11 bases had no gene match. From germline, CDR1 is SGHRS and CDR2 YFSETQ. This CDR3 comprises 17 residues. CDR3 coding DNA: TGCGCCAGCAGCTTTAGGAGTCAGGGGGCGCCTAACACTGAAGCTTTCTTT. Protein: CASSFRSQGAPNTEAFF.

The chain joins TRBV5-1 to TRBJ2-7; 8 bases match TRBD2. Germline-derived CDR1 and CDR2 are SGHRS and YFSETQ. This CDR3 has 12 amino acids. Trimming cost V 4 bases and J 3 bases; bases outside gene matches: 0. The DNA for the CDR3 is TGCGCCAGCAGCCGGGGGGGCTACGAGCAGTACTTC. The encoded protein is CASSRGGYEQYF.

This clone was recorded once. The chain carries TRBV7-6 and TRBJ1-6, with a possible D match to TRBD1 (5 bases). V was trimmed by 3 bases and J by 7 bases, leaving 7 bases between them. Germline V CDR1 and CDR2: SGHVS, FNYEAQ. The CDR3 is made up of 13 amino acids. DNA of the CDR3: TGTGCCAGCAGCTTGACAGAAAATTCACCCCTCCACTTT. This translates into CASSLTENSPLHF.

The V call is TRBV19, the J call TRBJ2-3; the D gene is possibly TRBD2 (5 bases). In germline, CDR1 is LNHDA, CDR2 SQIVND (reference sequence). This CDR3 is 13 amino acids long. V was cut by 7 bases and J by 2 bases, with 10 bases left in between. CDR3 nucleotides: TGTGCCAGTACGACTACGATCACAGATACGCAGTATTTT. This translates into CASTTTITDTQYF.

The chain recombines TRBV4-3 with TRBJ2-7, with 10 bases that match TRBD2. In germline, CDR1 is LGHNA, CDR2 YSLEER. The CDR3 covers 14 residues. V dropped 4 bases and J dropped 5; count of bases not matched to a gene: 5. This CDR3 is CASSLSGRGNEQYF. CDR3 bases: TGCGCCAGCAGCCTGAGCGGGAGGGGGAACGAGCAGTACTTC.

This chain links TRBV19 with TRBJ2-7; D ambiguous. CDR1 and CDR2 from the germline V gene are LNHDA and SQIVND (reference sequence). The CDR3 contains 14 residues. The V end was cut by 5 bases, the J end by 3 bases, with 14 bases between. The CDR3 region is CASSSTAPLYEQYF. The CDR3 nucleotides read TGTGCCAGTAGTTCTACAGCTCCGCTCTACGAGCAGTACTTC.

J is TRBJ1-5 and V is TRBV9; D gene ambiguous. The length of the CDR3 is 23 residues. Germline V gene lookup returns CDR1 SGDLS and CDR2 YYNGEE. V dropped 0 bases and J dropped 5 bases, with 36 bases sitting between them. The CDR3 sequence: CASSVEELGHSKRADSLDQPQHF. The CDR3 coding sequence is TGTGCCAGCAGCGTAGAGGAACTAGGCCACTCCAAGCGGGCCGACTCTTTAGATCAGCCCCAGCATTTT.

The rearrangement joins TRBV27 to TRBJ1-1; 9 nucleotides align to TRBD1. Per germline, CDR1 MNHEY and CDR2 SMNVEV (reference sequence). This CDR3 spans 15 amino acids. J lost 8 bases, V lost 4 bases, and 11 bases had no gene match. The CDR3 is CASSYTGTGLGEAFF. The CDR3 coding sequence is TGTGCCAGCAGTTATACCGGGACAGGGCTGGGGGAAGCTTTCTTT.

The genes are TRBV11-2 and TRBJ2-7; TRBD2 matches at 12 bases. CDR1 is SGHAT and CDR2 is FQNNGV in the germline V gene. The CDR3 sequence is 15 residues long. V was clipped by 1 base and J by 2 bases; unmatched bases: 0. The CDR3 is CASSLGTSGTYEQYF. CDR3 nucleotides: TGTGCCAGCAGCTTAGGGACTAGCGGGACCTACGAGCAGTACTTC.

The J gene is TRBJ2-1, the V gene TRBV4-1, with 13 bases lining up with TRBD2. In germline, CDR1 is MGHRA, CDR2 YSYEKL. Trimming at V came to 0 bases and at J to 7 bases, leaving 9 bases not matched to a gene. The CDR3 extends over 18 amino acids. CDR3 sequence (DNA): TGCGCCAGCAGCCAAGAGGGACTAGCGGGACGCTTTGGGAATGAGCAGTTCTTC. It specifies CASSQEGLAGRFGNEQFF.

Only a few counts were recorded for this clone. The rearrangement joins TRBV10-3 to TRBJ1-3, with D possibly being TRBD1 (6 bases). V lost 3 bases, J lost 2 bases, and 11 bases lay in between. The CDR3 has 15 amino acids. From germline, CDR1 is ENHRY and CDR2 SYGVKD. CDR3 region: CAISDLQGAGNTIYF. Written as DNA, the CDR3 is TGTGCCATCAGTGACCTACAGGGAGCTGGAAACACCATATATTTT.

This clone came up a few times. This sequence joins TRBV5-1 and TRBJ2-7; a weak D match, TRBD1 (6 bases). Germline CDR1 and CDR2: SGHRS and YFSETQ. The CDR3 extends over 13 amino acids. V lost 4 bases and J 3 bases, leaving 11 bases between the germline ends. The CDR3 protein is CASSMGAGYEQYF. The CDR3 DNA is TGCGCCAGCAGCATGGGGGCCGGCTACGAGCAGTACTTC.

The CDR3 DNA reads as TGCGCCAGCAGCCAAGGACTGTACTCTGGGGCCAACGTCCTGACTTTC. Translation gives CASSQGLYSGANVLTF. The chain carries TRBV4-1 and TRBJ2-6; unclear D gene. Between the trimmed V and J ends, which lost 1 base and 0 bases, there was a span of 7 bases. There are 16 residues in the CDR3. Germline CDR1 is MGHRA and CDR2 is YSYEKL.